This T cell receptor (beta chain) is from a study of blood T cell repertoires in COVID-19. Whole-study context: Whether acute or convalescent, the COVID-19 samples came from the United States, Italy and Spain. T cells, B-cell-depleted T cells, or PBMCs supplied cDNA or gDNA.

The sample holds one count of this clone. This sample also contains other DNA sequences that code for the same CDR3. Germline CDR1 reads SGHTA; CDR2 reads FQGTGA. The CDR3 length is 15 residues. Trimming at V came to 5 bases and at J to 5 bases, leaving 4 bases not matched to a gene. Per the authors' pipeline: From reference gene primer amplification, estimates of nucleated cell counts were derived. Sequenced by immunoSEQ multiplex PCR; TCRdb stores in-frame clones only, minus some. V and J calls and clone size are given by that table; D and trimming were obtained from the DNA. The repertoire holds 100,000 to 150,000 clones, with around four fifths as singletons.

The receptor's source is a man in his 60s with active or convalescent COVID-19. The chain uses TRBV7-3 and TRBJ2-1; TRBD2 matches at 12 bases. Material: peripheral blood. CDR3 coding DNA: TGTGCCAGCAGCCCGGGACTAGCGGGTAACAATGAGCAGTTCTTC. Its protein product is CASSPGLAGNNEQFF.